This TCR beta chain was obtained from a study of shared clonotypes between healthy human individuals (dated by TCRdb to 2020 to 2022). For the study in its entirety: A few men and a couple of women, aged 18 to 49 years, made up the cohort. To increase sequencing depth and limit assay-specific biases, different laboratories used diverse techniques to prepare libraries and sequence TCR repertoires. Per donor, leukapheresis produced somewhere between about 0.85 and 10 billion PBMCs. For each donor, CD4 naive and CD4 memory were each run on three plates, CD8 naive on two plates, and CD8 memory on one plate. To estimate repertoire size and how much clonotype sharing occurs between individuals, the study deeply sequenced the blood TCR repertoires of about 5 healthy adults. Here is what the overall study found, with its caveats: Pairwise subsampling led to the expectation that sequencing depth would affect the degree of clonotype sharing among donors. Incomplete sequencing was indicated by rarefaction of sorted-subset datasets, despite the large sequencing depth. Compared with non-shared clonotypes, clonotypes shared by all four sorted-subset donors had higher generation probabilities. Naive subsets generally had larger estimated clonotype richness than memory subsets did. About 5% of naive CD4, around 3.5% of naive CD8, roughly 2.4% of memory CD4, and 0.35% to 0.5% of memory CD8 clonotypes were shared across four donors. Sampling was limited to blood, and TCR repertoires in tissue likely differ from TCR repertoires in blood. The small number of donors limited the genetic and exposure-history diversity represented.

Using the deep immunoSEQ assay, multiplex PCR amplified TCR CDR3 regions from genomic DNA. Extracted genomic DNA from each cell subset was spread evenly across all wells of several immunoSEQ 96-well plates, with each plate serving as a replicate. For sorted subsets, around 200 ng genomic DNA, equal to some 28,000 T cell genomes, was loaded into each replicate PCR. The purified libraries were quantified using a Qubit 3.0 fluorometer, sized with a Bioanalyzer 2100, and then quantified again using the KAPA Library Quantification kit. A separate single-read 150-cycle Illumina NextSeq 550 flow cell was used to sequence each immunoSEQ 96-well plate. Per the original workflow: Because only junctional sequences without quality scores were contained in the immunoSEQ output, filtering matching that applied to full-length reads could not be performed. To assign V/J genes and CDR3, sequences were annotated using PyIR, a Python wrapper for IgBLAST v1.9, with IMGT germline references. Reads were filtered out if the reads had weak V/J assignments (E-value above 1e-6), no CDR3, stop codons, out-of-frame junctions, or ambiguous translated residues. V3J clonotypes were defined by identical inferred V gene, J gene, and CDR3 amino acid sequence. Percentage overlap between repertoires was calculated by dividing the number of shared unique clonotypes by the size of the smaller repertoire. Repertoire richness was assessed with RTK rarefaction, the Chao1 estimator, and Recon v2.1 estimates of unobserved clonotypes. Generation probabilities were computed with OLGA for all TCRbeta clonotypes obtained by the gDNA method from several donors. Drawn from immuneACCESS, this table holds only the in-frame rearrangements with V and J called that TCRdb kept. Clones are partly lost; checked studies trace under half to an unresolved V gene and leave the rest unexplained. That table is the source of V, J and clone size, and D and trimming were worked out from the DNA. The sample table shows about 820,000 clones, and almost 95% are seen once. The ten largest clones capture approximately 25% of the sample.

According to the germline V gene, CDR1 reads SGHVS and CDR2 reads FQNEAQ. V has 5 bases trimmed and J has 5 bases trimmed; junction bases matching no gene number 6. From the cysteine through the phenylalanine, the CDR3 covers 16 amino acids. The CDR3 DNA has 48 bases and is translated from base 1. Worth noting for this clone: Its antigen is still unknown. No base-level quality is on record; no much larger clone is a single base apart.

CD8 naive samples were CD45RO-negative cells positively selected for CCR7, giving a CD45RA+CCR7+ population that excluded TemRA cells. The donors were healthy, HIV-negative adults with no recently reported acute infections or vaccinations. Every donor was a Caucasian adult residing in Nashville, Tennessee, USA. Blood was collected by leukapheresis, and PBMCs were isolated by Ficoll-Histopaque density gradient centrifugation and then cryopreserved in liquid nitrogen vapor phase. Analytical flow cytometry was used to check the purity and quantity of every magnetically sorted T cell population. Genomic DNA was isolated from each sorted fraction and quantified by UV absorbance on a Nanodrop 2000c.

The sample was naive CD8+ T cells sorted from blood. This specimen's cell subset or site label, per the study, means: CD45RA+CCR7+. The TCR was taken from a man aged 25 to 40 in good health. The rearrangement joined TRBV7-8 to TRBJ2-1; 13 central bases correspond to TRBD2. The base sequence is TGTGCCAGCAGCCCGAGACTAGCGGGAGGTCACAATGAGCAGTTCTTC. Protein translation: CASSPRLAGGHNEQFF. The reference TRBV7-8 and TRBJ2-1 proteins fill in what lies around the CDR3, so the full variable domain reads GAGVSQSPRYKVAKRGQDVALRCDPISGHVSLFWYQQALGQGPEFLTYFQNEAQLDKSGLPSDRFFAERPEGSVSTLKIQRTQQEDSAVYLCASSPRLAGGHNEQFFGPGTRLTVL.